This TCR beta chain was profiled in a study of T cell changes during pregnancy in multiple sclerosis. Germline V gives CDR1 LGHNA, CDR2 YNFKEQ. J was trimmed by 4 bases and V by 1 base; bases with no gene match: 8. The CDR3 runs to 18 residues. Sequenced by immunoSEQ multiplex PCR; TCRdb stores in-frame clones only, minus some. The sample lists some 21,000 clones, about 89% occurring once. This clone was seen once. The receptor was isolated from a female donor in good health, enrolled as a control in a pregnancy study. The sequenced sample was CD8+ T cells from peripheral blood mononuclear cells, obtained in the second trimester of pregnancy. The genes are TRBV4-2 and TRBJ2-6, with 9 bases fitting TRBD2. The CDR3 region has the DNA TGTGCCAGCAGCCAAGTCGGGATAGCGGGGGACGGGGCCAACGTCCTGACTTTC. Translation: CASSQVGIAGDGANVLTF.